This TCR beta chain is from a study of cytomegalovirus exposure and HLA in healthy donors. Study as a whole: A subsequent analysis reported that the 100 to 150 validation repertoires were produced on the same platform that had also been used for the 600 to 800 first-cohort repertoires.

The CDR3 loop spans 16 amino acids. Germline-derived CDR1 and CDR2 are LGHNA and YSLEER. The V gene lost 0 bases and the J gene lost 1 base, with 13 bases spanning the gap. The data were produced by immunoSEQ multiplex PCR, yet TCRdb's version contains in-frame clones alone and is incomplete. This sample carries roughly 350,000 clones, about nine tenths of them seen once, and the ten largest clones take 0.84%. Only one count was recorded for this clone. The chain links TRBV4-3 to TRBJ2-7; D possibly corresponds to TRBD2 (5 bases). The sequencing input was PBMCs. The sequence derives from a woman under 30 in good health and CMV-seronegative. CDR3 region: CASSQDAVAPSYEQYF. The DNA of the CDR3 is TGCGCCAGCAGCCAAGATGCTGTAGCGCCTTCCTACGAGCAGTACTTC.